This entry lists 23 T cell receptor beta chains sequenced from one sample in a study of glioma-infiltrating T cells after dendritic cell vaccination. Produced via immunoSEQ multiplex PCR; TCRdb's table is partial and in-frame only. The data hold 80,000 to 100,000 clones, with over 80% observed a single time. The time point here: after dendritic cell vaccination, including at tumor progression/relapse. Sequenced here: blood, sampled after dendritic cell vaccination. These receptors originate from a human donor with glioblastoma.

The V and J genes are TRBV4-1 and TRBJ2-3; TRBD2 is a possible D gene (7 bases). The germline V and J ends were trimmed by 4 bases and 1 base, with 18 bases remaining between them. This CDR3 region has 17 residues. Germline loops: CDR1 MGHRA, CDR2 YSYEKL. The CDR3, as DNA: TGCGCCAGCAGCCCCACCTTCGGGGGGCAAGGCACAGATACGCAGTATTTT. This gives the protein CASSPTFGGQGTDTQYF.

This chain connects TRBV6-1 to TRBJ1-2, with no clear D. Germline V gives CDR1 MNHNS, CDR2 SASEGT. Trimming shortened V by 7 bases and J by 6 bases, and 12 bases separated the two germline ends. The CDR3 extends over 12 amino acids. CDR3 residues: CASTGGGNGYTF. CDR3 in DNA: TGTGCCAGCACTGGAGGAGGTAATGGCTACACCTTC.

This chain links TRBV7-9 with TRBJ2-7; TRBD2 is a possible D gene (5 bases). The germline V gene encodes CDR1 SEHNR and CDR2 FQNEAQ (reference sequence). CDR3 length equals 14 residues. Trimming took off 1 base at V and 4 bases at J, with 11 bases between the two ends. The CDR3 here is CASSLGGPEYEQYF. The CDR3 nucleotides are TGTGCCAGCAGCTTAGGAGGGCCTGAGTACGAGCAGTACTTC.

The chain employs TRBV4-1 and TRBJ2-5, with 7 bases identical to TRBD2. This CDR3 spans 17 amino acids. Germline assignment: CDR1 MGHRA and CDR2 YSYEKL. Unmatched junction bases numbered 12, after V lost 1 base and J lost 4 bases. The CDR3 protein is CASSQGPLLAEGETQYF. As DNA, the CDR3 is TGCGCCAGCAGCCAAGGGCCGCTTCTAGCGGAGGGAGAGACCCAGTACTTC.

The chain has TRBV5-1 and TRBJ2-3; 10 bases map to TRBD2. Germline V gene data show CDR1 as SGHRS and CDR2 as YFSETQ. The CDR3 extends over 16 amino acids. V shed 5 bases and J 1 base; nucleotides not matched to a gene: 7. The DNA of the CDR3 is TGCGCCAGCAGTAGGGCCGGGACTAGCGGCACAGATACGCAGTATTTT. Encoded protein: CASSRAGTSGTDTQYF.

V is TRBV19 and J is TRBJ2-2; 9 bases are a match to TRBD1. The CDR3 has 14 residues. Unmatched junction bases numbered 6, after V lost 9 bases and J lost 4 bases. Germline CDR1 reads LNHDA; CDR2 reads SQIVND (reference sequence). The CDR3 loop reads CASTGQGSTGELFF. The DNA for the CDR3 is TGTGCCAGCACCGGACAGGGGAGCACCGGGGAGCTGTTTTTT.

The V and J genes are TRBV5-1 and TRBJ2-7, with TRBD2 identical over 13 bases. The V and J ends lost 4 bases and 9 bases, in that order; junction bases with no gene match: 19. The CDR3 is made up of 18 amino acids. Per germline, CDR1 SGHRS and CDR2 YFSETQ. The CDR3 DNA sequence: TGCGCCAGCAGCCCGGGACTAGCGGGATCCTCATTAGTGTTTGGGCAGTACTTC. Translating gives CASSPGLAGSSLVFGQYF. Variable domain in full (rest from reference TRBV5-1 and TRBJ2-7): KAGVTQTPRYLIKTRGQQVTLSCSPISGHRSVSWYQQTPGQGLQFLFEYFSETQRNKGNFPGRFSGRQFSNSRSEMNVSTLELGDSALYLCASSPGLAGSSLVFGQYFGPGTRLTVT.

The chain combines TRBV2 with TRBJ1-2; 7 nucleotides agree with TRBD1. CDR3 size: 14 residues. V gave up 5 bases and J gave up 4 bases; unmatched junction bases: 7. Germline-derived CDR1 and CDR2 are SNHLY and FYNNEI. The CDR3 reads CASSKTGPGYGYTF. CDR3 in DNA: TGTGCCAGCAGTAAGACAGGGCCAGGCTATGGCTACACCTTC.

CDR3 coding DNA: TGTGCCAGCAGCCCTAGGACTAGCCGACCCTACAATGAGCAGTTCTTC. Translated: CASSPRTSRPYNEQFF. The chain is built from TRBV7-6 and TRBJ2-1; 8 bases line up with TRBD2. The CDR3 is 16 amino acids. Trimming cost V 5 bases and J 2 bases; bases outside gene matches: 8. Looked up from germline, CDR1 is SGHVS and CDR2 is FNYEAQ.

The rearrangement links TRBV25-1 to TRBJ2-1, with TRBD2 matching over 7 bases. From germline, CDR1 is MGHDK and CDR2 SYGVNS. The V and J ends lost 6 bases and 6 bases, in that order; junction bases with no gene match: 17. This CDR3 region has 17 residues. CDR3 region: CASSADGGGSLTNEQFF. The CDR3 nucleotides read TGTGCCAGCAGCGCCGATGGGGGGGGGAGTCTGACCAATGAGCAGTTCTTC. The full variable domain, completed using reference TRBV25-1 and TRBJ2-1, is EADIYQTPRYLVIGTGKKITLECSQTMGHDKMYWYQQDPGMELHLIHYSYGVNSTEKGDLSSESTVSRIRTEHFPLTLESARPSHTSQYLCASSADGGGSLTNEQFFGPGTRLTVL.

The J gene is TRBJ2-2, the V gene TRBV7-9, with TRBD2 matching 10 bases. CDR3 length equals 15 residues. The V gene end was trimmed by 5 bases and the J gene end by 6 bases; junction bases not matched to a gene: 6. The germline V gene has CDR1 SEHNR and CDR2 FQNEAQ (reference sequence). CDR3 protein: CASSRGLAMAGELFF. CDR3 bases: TGTGCCAGCAGCCGGGGACTAGCGATGGCCGGGGAGCTGTTTTTT.

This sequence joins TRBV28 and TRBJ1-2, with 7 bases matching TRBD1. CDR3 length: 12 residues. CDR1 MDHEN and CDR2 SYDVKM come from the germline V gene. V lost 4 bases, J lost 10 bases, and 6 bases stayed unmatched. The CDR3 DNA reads TGTGCCAGCAGTTCCTGGACAGGCACCTACACCTTC. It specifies CASSSWTGTYTF.

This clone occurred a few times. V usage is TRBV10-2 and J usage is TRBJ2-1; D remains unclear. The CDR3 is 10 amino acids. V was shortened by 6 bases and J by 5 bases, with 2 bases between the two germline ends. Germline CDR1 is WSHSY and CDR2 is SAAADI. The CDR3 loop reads CASSDNEQFF. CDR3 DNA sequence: TGCGCCAGCAGCGACAATGAGCAGTTCTTC.

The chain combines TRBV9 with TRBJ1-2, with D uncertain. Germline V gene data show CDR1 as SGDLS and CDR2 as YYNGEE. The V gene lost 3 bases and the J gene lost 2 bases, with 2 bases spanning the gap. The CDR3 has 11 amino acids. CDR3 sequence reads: CASSANYGYTF. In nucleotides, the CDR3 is TGTGCCAGCAGCGCAAACTATGGCTACACCTTC.

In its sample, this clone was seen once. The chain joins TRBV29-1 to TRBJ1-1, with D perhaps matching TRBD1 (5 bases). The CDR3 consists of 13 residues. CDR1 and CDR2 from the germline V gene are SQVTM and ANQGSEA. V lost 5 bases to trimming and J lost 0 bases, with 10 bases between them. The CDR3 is CSVKQVLNTEAFF. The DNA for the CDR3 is TGCAGCGTTAAACAGGTTTTGAACACTGAAGCTTTCTTT.

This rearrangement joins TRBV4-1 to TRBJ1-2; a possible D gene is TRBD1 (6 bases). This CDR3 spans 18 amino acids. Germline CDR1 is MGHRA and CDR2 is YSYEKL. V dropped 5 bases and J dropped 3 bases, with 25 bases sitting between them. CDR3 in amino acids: CASSLTAGEARGYYGYTF. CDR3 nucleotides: TGCGCCAGCAGCTTAACAGCGGGGGAGGCCAGGGGTTACTATGGCTACACCTTC.

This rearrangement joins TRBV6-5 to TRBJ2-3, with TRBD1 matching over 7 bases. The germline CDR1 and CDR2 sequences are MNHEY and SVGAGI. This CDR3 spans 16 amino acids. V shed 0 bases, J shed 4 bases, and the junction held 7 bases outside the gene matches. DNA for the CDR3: TGTGCCAGCAGTTACTCAGGGGGCGGTAATGCAGATACGCAGTATTTT. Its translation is CASSYSGGGNADTQYF.

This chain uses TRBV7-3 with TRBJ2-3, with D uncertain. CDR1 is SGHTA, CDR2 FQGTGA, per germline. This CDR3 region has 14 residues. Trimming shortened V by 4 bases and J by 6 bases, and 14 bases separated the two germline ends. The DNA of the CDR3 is TGTGCCAGCAGCTCCGGGTCACCCCCGGATACGCAGTATTTT. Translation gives CASSSGSPPDTQYF.

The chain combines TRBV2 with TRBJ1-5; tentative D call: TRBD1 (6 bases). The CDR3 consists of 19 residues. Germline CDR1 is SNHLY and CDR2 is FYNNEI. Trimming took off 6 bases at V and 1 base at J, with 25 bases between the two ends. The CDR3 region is CASSRGLWTAWESNQPQHF. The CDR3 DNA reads TGTGCCAGCAGCCGCGGGCTTTGGACAGCCTGGGAAAGCAATCAGCCCCAGCATTTT.

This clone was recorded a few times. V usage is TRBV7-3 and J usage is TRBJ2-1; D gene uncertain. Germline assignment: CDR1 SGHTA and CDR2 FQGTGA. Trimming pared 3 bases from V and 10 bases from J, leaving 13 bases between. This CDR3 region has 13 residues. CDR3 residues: CASSFSGVQEQFF. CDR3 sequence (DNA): TGTGCCAGCAGCTTTTCGGGTGTCCAGGAGCAGTTCTTC. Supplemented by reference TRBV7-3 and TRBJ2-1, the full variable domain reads GAGVSQTPSNKVTEKGKYVELRCDPISGHTALYWYRQSLGQGPEFLIYFQGTGAADDSGLPNDRFFAVRPEGSVSTLKIQRTERGDSAVYLCASSFSGVQEQFFGPGTRLTVL.

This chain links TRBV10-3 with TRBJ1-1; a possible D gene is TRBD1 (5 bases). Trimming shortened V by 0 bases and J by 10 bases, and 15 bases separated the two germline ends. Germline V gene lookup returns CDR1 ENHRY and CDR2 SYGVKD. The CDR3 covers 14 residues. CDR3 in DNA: TGTGCCATCAGTGAGTCATATTCGGGGGGGGTAGCTTTCTTT. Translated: CAISESYSGGVAFF.

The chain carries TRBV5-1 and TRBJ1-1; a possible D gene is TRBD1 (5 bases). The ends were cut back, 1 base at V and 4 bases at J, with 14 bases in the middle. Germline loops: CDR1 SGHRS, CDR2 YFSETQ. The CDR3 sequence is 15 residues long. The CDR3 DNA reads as TGCGCCAGCAGCTTGAATTTCAGGGAACTCACTGAAGCTTTCTTT. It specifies CASSLNFRELTEAFF.

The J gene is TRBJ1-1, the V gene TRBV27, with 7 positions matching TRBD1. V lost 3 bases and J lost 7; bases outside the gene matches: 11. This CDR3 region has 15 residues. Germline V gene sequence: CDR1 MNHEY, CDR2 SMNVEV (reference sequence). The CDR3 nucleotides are TGTGCCAGCAGTTTCACCGGGACAGTAGGCAGTGAAGCTTTCTTT. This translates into CASSFTGTVGSEAFF.